This T cell receptor (beta chain) is from a study of tumour-infiltrating T cells in Burkitt lymphoma. Study-level information: Overall and progression-free survival were predicted by productive clonality.

This CDR3 is 13 amino acids long. CDR1 and CDR2 from the germline V gene are LNHDA and SQIVND (reference sequence). V was cut by 2 bases and J by 5 bases, with 7 bases left in between. This clone was seen once. Clones were read by immunoSEQ multiplex PCR, and TCRdb kept only the in-frame ones, dropping some. The sample yields about 1,000 clones, approximately 13% seen once. This clonotype was obtained from a human donor with diffuse large B-cell lymphoma. The rearrangement joins TRBV19 to TRBJ2-4; D is unclear. The sequenced material came from tumor tissue. CDR3 sequence: CASSITAENIQYF. The CDR3 bases are TGTGCCAGTAGTATAACGGCAGAAAACATTCAGTACTTC.